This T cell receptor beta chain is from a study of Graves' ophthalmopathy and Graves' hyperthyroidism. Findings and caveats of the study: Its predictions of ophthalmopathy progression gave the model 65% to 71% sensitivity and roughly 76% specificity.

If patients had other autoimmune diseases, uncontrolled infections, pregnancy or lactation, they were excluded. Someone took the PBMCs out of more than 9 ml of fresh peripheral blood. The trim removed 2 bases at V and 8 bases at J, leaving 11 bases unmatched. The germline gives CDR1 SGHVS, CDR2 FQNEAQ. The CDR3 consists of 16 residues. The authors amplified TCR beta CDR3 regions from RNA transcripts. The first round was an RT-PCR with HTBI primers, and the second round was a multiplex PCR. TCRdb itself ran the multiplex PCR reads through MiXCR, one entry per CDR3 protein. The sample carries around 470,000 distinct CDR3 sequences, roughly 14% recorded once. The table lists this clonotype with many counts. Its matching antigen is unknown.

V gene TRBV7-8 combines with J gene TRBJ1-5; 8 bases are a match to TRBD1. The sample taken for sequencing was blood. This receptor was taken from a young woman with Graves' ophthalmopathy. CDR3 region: CASSLTGQGLWEPQHF. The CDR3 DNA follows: TGTGCCAGCAGCTTAACCGGACAGGGCCTCTGGGAGCCCCAGCATTTT.